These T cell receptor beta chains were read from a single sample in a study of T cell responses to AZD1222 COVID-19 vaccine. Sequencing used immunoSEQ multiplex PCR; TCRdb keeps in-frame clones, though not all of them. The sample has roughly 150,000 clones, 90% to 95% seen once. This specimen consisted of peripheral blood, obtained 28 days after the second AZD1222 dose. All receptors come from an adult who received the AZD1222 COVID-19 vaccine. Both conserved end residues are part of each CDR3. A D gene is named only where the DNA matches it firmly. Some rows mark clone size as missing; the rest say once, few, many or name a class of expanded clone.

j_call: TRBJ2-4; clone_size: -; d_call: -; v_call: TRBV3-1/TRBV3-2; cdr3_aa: CASSQERGNIQYF; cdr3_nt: TGTGCCAGCAGCCAAGAAAGGGGGAACATTCAGTACTTC
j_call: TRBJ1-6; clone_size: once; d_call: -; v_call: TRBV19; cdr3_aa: CASSIDYPSPLHF; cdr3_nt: TGTGCCAGTAGTATAGACTACCCGTCCCCCCTCCACTTT
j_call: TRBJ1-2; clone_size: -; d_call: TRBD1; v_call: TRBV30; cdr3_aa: CACTPGGGQALYGYTF; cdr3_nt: TGTGCCTGTACGCCCGGAGGAGGACAGGCCCTCTATGGCTACACCTTC
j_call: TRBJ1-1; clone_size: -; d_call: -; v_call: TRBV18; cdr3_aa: CASSPKEGVGTEAFF; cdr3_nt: TGTGCCAGCTCCCCTAAAGAGGGGGTCGGCACTGAAGCTTTCTTT
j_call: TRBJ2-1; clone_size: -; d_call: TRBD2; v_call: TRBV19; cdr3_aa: CASSTLGAGGHNEQFF; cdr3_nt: TGTGCCAGTAGTACCCTAGGAGCGGGAGGTCACAATGAGCAGTTCTTC
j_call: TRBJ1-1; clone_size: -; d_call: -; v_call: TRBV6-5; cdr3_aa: CASSYSWTVLNTEAFF; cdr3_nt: TGTGCCAGCAGTTACTCTTGGACAGTTTTGAACACTGAAGCTTTCTTT
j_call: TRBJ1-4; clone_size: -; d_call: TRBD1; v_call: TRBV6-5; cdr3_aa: CASSTRTGHNEKLFF; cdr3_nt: TGTGCCAGCAGTACAAGGACAGGTCACAATGAAAAACTGTTTTTT
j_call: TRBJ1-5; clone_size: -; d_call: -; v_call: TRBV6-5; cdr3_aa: CATQGSLGEPQHF; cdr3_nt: TGTGCCACCCAGGGCAGTCTAGGGGAGCCCCAGCATTTT
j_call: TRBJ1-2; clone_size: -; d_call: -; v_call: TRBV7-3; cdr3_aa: CASSPRGGQANYGYTF; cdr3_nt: TGTGCCAGCAGCCCTCGAGGGGGTCAAGCTAACTATGGCTACACCTTC
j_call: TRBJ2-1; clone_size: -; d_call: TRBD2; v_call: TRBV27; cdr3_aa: CASTFGTGGHEQFF; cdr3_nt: TGTGCCAGCACCTTCGGCACGGGGGGACATGAGCAGTTCTTC
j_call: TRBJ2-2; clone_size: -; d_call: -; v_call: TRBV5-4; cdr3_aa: CASSGGYGLNTGELFF; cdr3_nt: TGTGCCAGCAGCGGGGGATATGGACTGAACACCGGGGAGCTGTTTTTT
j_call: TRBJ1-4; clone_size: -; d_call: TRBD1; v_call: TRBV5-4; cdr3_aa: CASSPRKTGVDNEKLFF; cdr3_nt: TGTGCCAGCAGCCCACGGAAAACAGGGGTAGATAATGAAAAACTGTTTTTT
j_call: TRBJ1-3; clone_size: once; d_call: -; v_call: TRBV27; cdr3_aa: CASRNSGNTIYF; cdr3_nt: TGTGCCAGCAGGAATTCTGGAAACACCATATATTTT
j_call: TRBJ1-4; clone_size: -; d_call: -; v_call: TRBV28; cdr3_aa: CASSPGPTNEKLFF; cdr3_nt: TGTGCCAGCAGCCCCGGCCCAACTAATGAAAAACTGTTTTTT
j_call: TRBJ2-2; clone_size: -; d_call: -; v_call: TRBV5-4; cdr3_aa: CASSSKGGYSRGPTGELFF; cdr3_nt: TGTGCCAGCAGCTCAAAGGGGGGGTACAGCCGGGGGCCCACCGGGGAGCTGTTTTTT
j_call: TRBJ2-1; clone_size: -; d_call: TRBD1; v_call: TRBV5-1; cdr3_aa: CASSAGQGNEQFF; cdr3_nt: TGCGCCAGCAGCGCGGGACAGGGCAATGAGCAGTTCTTC
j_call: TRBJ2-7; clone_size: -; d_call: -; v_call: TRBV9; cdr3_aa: CASSVVPVPLYEQYF; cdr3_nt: TGTGCCAGCAGCGTAGTGCCAGTTCCCCTCTACGAGCAGTACTTC
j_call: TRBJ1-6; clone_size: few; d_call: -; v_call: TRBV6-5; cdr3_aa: CASSQTHSPLHF; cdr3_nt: TGTGCCAGCAGTCAGACGCACTCACCCCTCCACTTT
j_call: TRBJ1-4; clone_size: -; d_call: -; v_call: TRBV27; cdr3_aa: CASSASGRREKLFF; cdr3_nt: TGTGCCAGCAGTGCCTCGGGAAGACGTGAAAAACTGTTTTTT
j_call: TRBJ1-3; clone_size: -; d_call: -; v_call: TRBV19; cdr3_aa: CASSPKDSYSGNTIYF; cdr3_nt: TGTGCCAGTAGTCCTAAGGACAGCTACTCTGGAAACACCATATATTTT
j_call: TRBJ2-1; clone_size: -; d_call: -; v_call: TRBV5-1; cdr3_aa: CASSPGAVSNEQFF; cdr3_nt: TGCGCCAGCAGTCCGGGGGCCGTGAGCAATGAGCAGTTCTTC
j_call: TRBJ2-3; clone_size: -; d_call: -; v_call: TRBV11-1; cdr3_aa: CASNQGGKHDTQYF; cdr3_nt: TGTGCCAGCAATCAGGGGGGGAAACACGATACGCAGTATTTT
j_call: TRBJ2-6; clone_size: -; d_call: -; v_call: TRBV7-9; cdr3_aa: CASSFGGSGANVLTF; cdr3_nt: TGTGCCAGCAGCTTCGGGGGCTCTGGGGCCAACGTCCTGACTTTC
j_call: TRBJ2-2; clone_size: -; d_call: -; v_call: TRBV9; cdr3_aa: CASSVGGPGELFF; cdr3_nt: TGTGCCAGCAGCGTAGGAGGGCCCGGGGAGCTGTTTTTT
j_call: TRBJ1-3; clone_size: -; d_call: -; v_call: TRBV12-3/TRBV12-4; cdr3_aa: CASSYSGNTIYF; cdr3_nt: TGTGCCAGCAGTTACTCTGGAAACACCATATATTTT
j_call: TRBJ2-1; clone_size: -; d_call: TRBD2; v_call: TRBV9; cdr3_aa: CASSAGGPYNEQFF; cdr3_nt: TGTGCCAGCAGCGCGGGGGGGCCTTACAATGAGCAGTTCTTC
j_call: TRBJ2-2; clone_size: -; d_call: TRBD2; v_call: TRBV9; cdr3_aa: CASSVAGGLNTGELFF; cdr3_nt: TGTGCCAGCAGCGTAGCGGGGGGGTTGAACACCGGGGAGCTGTTTTTT
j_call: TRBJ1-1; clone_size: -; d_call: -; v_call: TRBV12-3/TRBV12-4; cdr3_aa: CASSWYGAEAFF; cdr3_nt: TGTGCCAGCAGTTGGTACGGGGCTGAAGCTTTCTTT
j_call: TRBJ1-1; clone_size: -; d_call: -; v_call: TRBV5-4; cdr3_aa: CASSRPGRANTEAFF; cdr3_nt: TGTGCCAGCAGCCGTCCTGGCAGGGCGAACACTGAAGCTTTCTTT
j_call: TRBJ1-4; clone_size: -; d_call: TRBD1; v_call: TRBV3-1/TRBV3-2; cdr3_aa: CASSQDQGGQSNEKLFF; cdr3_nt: TGTGCCAGCAGCCAAGATCAAGGGGGACAGTCAAATGAAAAACTGTTTTTT
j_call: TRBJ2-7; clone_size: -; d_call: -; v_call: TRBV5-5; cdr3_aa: CASSPYTYEQYF; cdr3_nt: TGTGCCAGCAGCCCCTACACCTACGAGCAGTACTTC
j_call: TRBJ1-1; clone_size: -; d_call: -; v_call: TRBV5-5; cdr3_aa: CASSLTQGAEFTEAFF; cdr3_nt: TGTGCCAGCAGCTTGACACAGGGAGCCGAATTCACTGAAGCTTTCTTT
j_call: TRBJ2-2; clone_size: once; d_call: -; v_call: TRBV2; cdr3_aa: CASSDSNWRELFF; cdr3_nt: TGTGCCAGCAGCGACTCGAATTGGAGGGAGCTGTTTTTT
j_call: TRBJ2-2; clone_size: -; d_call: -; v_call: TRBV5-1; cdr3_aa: CASSTPEGLAGELFF; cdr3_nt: TGCGCCAGCAGCACCCCAGAGGGCCTTGCCGGGGAGCTGTTTTTT
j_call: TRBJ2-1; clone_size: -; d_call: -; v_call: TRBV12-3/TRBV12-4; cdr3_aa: CASSLLGYNEQFF; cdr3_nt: TGTGCCAGCAGTTTATTGGGGTACAATGAGCAGTTCTTC
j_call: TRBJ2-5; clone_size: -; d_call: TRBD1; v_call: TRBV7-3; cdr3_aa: CASSRTGQQETQYF; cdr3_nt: TGTGCCAGCAGCCGGACAGGGCAGCAAGAGACCCAGTACTTC
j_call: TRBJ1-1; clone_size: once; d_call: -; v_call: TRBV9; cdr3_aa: CASSVGVGPLGAFF; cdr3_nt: TGTGCCAGCAGCGTAGGAGTGGGACCCCTGGGCGCTTTCTTT
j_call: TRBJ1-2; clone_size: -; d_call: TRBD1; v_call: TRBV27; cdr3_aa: CASSTGTAYGYTF; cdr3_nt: TGTGCCAGCAGTACCGGGACAGCTTATGGCTACACCTTC
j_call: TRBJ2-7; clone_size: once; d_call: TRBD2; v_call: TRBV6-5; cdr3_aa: CASAHRGESDEQYF; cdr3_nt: TGTGCCAGCGCCCATCGGGGGGAGTCCGACGAGCAGTACTTC
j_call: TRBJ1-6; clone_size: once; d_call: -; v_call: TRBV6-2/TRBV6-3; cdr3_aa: CASSYYRSSPLHF; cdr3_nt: TGTGCCAGCAGTTACTACAGGTCTTCACCCCTCCACTTT
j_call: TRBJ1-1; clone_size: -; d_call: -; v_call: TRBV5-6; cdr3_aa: CASSRIGGTEAFF; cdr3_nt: TGTGCCAGCAGCCGAATAGGGGGCACTGAAGCTTTCTTT
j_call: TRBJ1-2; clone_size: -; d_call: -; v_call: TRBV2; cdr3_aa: CASSQGRLGGGYTF; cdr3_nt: TGTGCCAGCAGTCAGGGACGGCTTGGGGGTGGCTACACCTTC
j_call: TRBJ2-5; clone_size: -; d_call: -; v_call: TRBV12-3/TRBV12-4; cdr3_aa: CATSGVQETQYF; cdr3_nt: TGTGCCACCTCGGGCGTTCAAGAGACCCAGTACTTC
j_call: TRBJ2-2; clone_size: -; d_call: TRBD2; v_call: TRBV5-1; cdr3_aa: CASSLAGTSGGINTGELFF; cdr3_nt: TGCGCCAGCAGCTTGGCCGGGACTAGCGGGGGGATTAACACCGGGGAGCTGTTTTTT